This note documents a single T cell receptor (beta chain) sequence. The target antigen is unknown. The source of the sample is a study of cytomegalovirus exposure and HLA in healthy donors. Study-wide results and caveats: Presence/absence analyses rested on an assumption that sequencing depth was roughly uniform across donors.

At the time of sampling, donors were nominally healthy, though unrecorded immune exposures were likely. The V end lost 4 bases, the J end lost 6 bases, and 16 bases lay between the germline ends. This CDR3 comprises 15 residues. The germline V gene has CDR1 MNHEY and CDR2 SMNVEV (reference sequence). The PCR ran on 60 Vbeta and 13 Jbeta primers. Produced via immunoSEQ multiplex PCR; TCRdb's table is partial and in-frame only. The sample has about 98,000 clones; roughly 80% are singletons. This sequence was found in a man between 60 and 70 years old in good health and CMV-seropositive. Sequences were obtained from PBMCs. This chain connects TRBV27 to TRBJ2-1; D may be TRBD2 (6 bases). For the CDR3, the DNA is TGTGCCAGCAGTTCAGACCCGGGACTCCTCAATGAGCAGTTCTTC. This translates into CASSSDPGLLNEQFF.